A selection of T cell receptor beta chains follows, all from one sample in a study of cytomegalovirus exposure and HLA in healthy donors. Sequenced by immunoSEQ multiplex PCR; TCRdb stores in-frame clones only, minus some. This table holds over 150,000 clones, about 81% found once. The source material was PBMCs. These receptor sequences come from a woman aged 50 to 65 in good health and CMV-seropositive. Both conserved end residues are part of each CDR3. A D gene is named only where the DNA matches it firmly. Rows give clone size only sometimes, using once, few, many, or a class for an expanded clone.

clone_size,d_call,j_call,v_call,cdr3_nt,cdr3_aa
few,.,TRBJ2-7,TRBV7-3,TGTGCCAGCAGCTTAAATGGGGCGGGACCCTACGAGCAGTACTTC,CASSLNGAGPYEQYF
.,.,TRBJ1-1,TRBV7-9,TGTGTGATGGGGCCCTTGAACACTGAAGCTTTCTTT,CVMGPLNTEAFF
.,TRBD2,TRBJ2-2,TRBV6-5,TGTGCCAGCAGTTGGGGACTAGTTAGCGCCGGGGAGCTGTTTTTT,CASSWGLVSAGELFF
once,TRBD1,TRBJ1-1,TRBV4-3,TGCGCCAGCAGTAACCTGGAGACAGGGGGCCCGATGAACACTGAAGCTTTCTTT,CASSNLETGGPMNTEAFF
.,.,TRBJ2-5,TRBV7-9,TGTGCCAGCACCACCGGAGAGACCCAGTACTTC,CASTTGETQYF
.,.,TRBJ1-6,TRBV7-9,TGTGCCAGCAGCAACGTCCCCATTGAGAATTCACCCCTCCACTTT,CASSNVPIENSPLHF
.,TRBD2,TRBJ2-1,TRBV7-3,TGTGCCAGCAGCTTAAACGGCTGGGACGGGAGGGCCCGCTCCTACAATGAGCAGTTCTTC,CASSLNGWDGRARSYNEQFF
.,.,TRBJ2-3,TRBV29-1,TGCAGCGTTGAAAGCGGAAGCACAGATACGCAGTATTTT,CSVESGSTDTQYF
few,.,TRBJ1-1,TRBV5-1,TGCGCCAGCAGCTTCGGGGGGCAGACTGAAGCTTTCTTT,CASSFGGQTEAFF
.,.,TRBJ2-3,TRBV28,TGTGCCAGCAGTCCACCCGACTACACAGATACGCAGTATTTT,CASSPPDYTDTQYF
.,.,TRBJ1-6,TRBV5-1,TGCGCCAGCCGGGTTTCGGGGGGTAATTCACCCCTCCACTTT,CASRVSGGNSPLHF
.,TRBD1,TRBJ2-6,TRBV28,TGTGCCAGCAGGACAGGGTCCTCTGGGGCCAACGTCCTGACTTTC,CASRTGSSGANVLTF
.,TRBD1,TRBJ2-7,TRBV19,TGTGCCAGTAGCAAGACAGGGCAGGATACCTACGAGCAGTACTTC,CASSKTGQDTYEQYF
.,.,TRBJ1-4,TRBV7-9,TGTGCCAGCAGCTTACGGGCAGGGGATGTTGAAAAACTGTTTTTT,CASSLRAGDVEKLFF
few,.,TRBJ2-2,TRBV5-1,TGCGCCAGCAGCCCTTCGGACAGCCCCGCCGGGGAGCTGTTTTTT,CASSPSDSPAGELFF
.,.,TRBJ2-3,TRBV6-5,TGTGCCAGCAGTTACTCCCCCCAGGAGGGCACAGATACGCAGTATTTT,CASSYSPQEGTDTQYF
.,.,TRBJ2-3,TRBV13,TGTGCCAGCAGCACTAGCACAGATACGCAGTATTTT,CASSTSTDTQYF
once,.,TRBJ1-4,TRBV2,TGTGCCAGCAGTGAAGTACCGGGAGAGAATGAAAAACTGTTTTTT,CASSEVPGENEKLFF
.,.,TRBJ1-1,TRBV19,TGTGCCAGTAGCAACCCCAGGGGACCTATGAACACTGAAGCTTTCTTT,CASSNPRGPMNTEAFF
few,TRBD1,TRBJ2-5,TRBV5-1,TGCGCCAGCAGCCGACAGGGGGCTGAGACCCAGTACTTC,CASSRQGAETQYF
.,.,TRBJ1-4,TRBV5-4,TGTGCCAGCAGCTATGGGGGGGATTCAACTAATGAAAAACTGTTTTTT,CASSYGGDSTNEKLFF
.,TRBD1,TRBJ2-5,TRBV27,TGTGCCAGCAGCCGGACAGGCCAAGAGACCCAGTACTTC,CASSRTGQETQYF
.,.,TRBJ2-1,TRBV5-6,TGTGCCAGCAGCTTTAGCCGAGACAGGCGGGCGTACAATGAGCAGTTCTTC,CASSFSRDRRAYNEQFF
.,TRBD2,TRBJ2-1,TRBV9,TGTGCCAGCAGCGTAGGTATTGGACTAGCTTACAATGAGCAGTTCTTC,CASSVGIGLAYNEQFF
.,.,TRBJ2-7,TRBV18,TGTGCCAGCTCACCACAGGCCGGGTTCTCGAACTACGAGCAGTACTTC,CASSPQAGFSNYEQYF
.,.,TRBJ2-3,TRBV10-1,TGCGCCAGCAGTGACCGAAGAGGCACAGATACGCAGTATTTT,CASSDRRGTDTQYF
.,TRBD1,TRBJ1-2,TRBV19,TGTGCCAGTAGAAACCCGGGACAGGGGAACTATGGCTACACCTTC,CASRNPGQGNYGYTF
.,TRBD2,TRBJ2-2,TRBV5-1,TGCGCCAGCAGCTTGGCCGTAGCGGGGGGTCCCGGGGAGCTGTTTTTT,CASSLAVAGGPGELFF
once,TRBD1,TRBJ2-5,TRBV28,TGTGCCAGCAGTGCCTACCAGGGGGTTATGGAAGAGACCCAGTACTTC,CASSAYQGVMEETQYF
.,TRBD1,TRBJ1-5,TRBV28,TGTGCCAGCAGTCCTCAGGGGGGCGCGAGCAATCAGCCCCAGCATTTT,CASSPQGGASNQPQHF
.,TRBD2,TRBJ2-7,TRBV7-2,TGTGCCAGCAGCATCGATCAGCGGGGGAGCTACGAGCAGTACTTC,CASSIDQRGSYEQYF
.,TRBD2,TRBJ2-3,TRBV5-1,TGCGCCAGCAGCAACGGGAGGGCCACAGATACGCAGTATTTT,CASSNGRATDTQYF
.,.,TRBJ2-3,TRBV10-1,TGCGCCAGCAGTGAGTCTACAGGGTCGGATACGCAGTATTTT,CASSESTGSDTQYF
.,.,TRBJ2-7,TRBV19,TGTGCCAGTAGTATCGGGCTCGACAGCTCCTACGAGCAGTACTTC,CASSIGLDSSYEQYF
.,TRBD1,TRBJ1-4,TRBV19,TGTGCCAGTAGTAGGACAGGCCTAGTGGACGAAAAACTGTTTTTT,CASSRTGLVDEKLFF
.,TRBD2,TRBJ2-7,TRBV7-8,TGTGCCAGCAGCTTTTTGGATAGCGGGGCGGAGGTCTCCTACGAGCAGTACTTC,CASSFLDSGAEVSYEQYF
.,TRBD1,TRBJ1-2,TRBV10-3,TGTGCCATCAGTGAGCGGGGGACAGGGATTCATGGCTACACCTTC,CAISERGTGIHGYTF
.,.,TRBJ2-4,TRBV28,TGTGCCAGCGGAGCGGGAGCCAAAAACATTCAGTACTTC,CASGAGAKNIQYF
.,TRBD2,TRBJ2-5,TRBV11-2,TGTGCCAGCAGCGAGACTAGCGGCATCGCGACCCAGTACTTC,CASSETSGIATQYF
few,.,TRBJ2-3,TRBV5-4,TGTGCCAGCAGCACATTACTAGAAGCTAGCACAGATACGCAGTATTTT,CASSTLLEASTDTQYF
.,TRBD1,TRBJ1-5,TRBV18,TGTGCCAGCTCCCGGGGGACAGGGAACAATCAGCCCCAGCATTTT,CASSRGTGNNQPQHF
.,.,TRBJ2-1,TRBV4-3,TGCGCCAGCAGCCACGCCCCAGTGACCTACAATGAGCAGTTCTTC,CASSHAPVTYNEQFF
.,TRBD2,TRBJ2-7,TRBV6-4,TGTGCCAGCAGACGACCTAGCGGTCCCCCTGGCGAGCAGTACTTC,CASRRPSGPPGEQYF
few,TRBD2,TRBJ2-3,TRBV2,TGTGCCAGCAGTGGCGGGGGGTTCACAGATACGCAGTATTTT,CASSGGGFTDTQYF
.,TRBD1,TRBJ1-2,TRBV6-6,TGTGCCAGCAGTTACTCCGTCGGAGGGGGCCGGGGCTACACCTTC,CASSYSVGGGRGYTF
few,TRBD2,TRBJ2-2,TRBV28,TGTGCCAGCAGTTTCGGGGGGGCGAGGGACGGGGAGCTGTTTTTT,CASSFGGARDGELFF
.,TRBD2,TRBJ2-3,TRBV5-4,TGTGCCAGCAGCTATCGACTAGCGGGGTTCACAGATACGCAGTATTTT,CASSYRLAGFTDTQYF
.,TRBD1,TRBJ2-7,TRBV12-5,TGTGCTAGTGCCTTTGGACAGGGAGTCGCCTACGAGCAGTACTTC,CASAFGQGVAYEQYF
.,TRBD1,TRBJ1-1,TRBV6-5,TGTGCCAGCAGGACTACAGGGGGCACTGAAGCTTTCTTT,CASRTTGGTEAFF
.,TRBD1,TRBJ1-3,TRBV10-2,TGCGCCAGCATGGGGACAGGAGAAGACACCATATATTTT,CASMGTGEDTIYF
.,.,TRBJ1-2,TRBV18,TGTGCCAGCTCACCACGGGAGGGGGAGATCGGCTATGGCTACACCTTC,CASSPREGEIGYGYTF
.,.,TRBJ1-6,TRBV6-5,TGTGCCAGCAGTGAAGACTTGAATTCACCCCTCCACTTT,CASSEDLNSPLHF
.,.,TRBJ2-1,TRBV2,TGTGCCAGCAGGACGGGAGACAGCCCCAATGAGCAGTTCTTC,CASRTGDSPNEQFF
.,.,TRBJ2-3,TRBV10-3,TGTGCCGGAGGGCAGGCGTCAGATACGCAGTATTTT,CAGGQASDTQYF
.,TRBD1,TRBJ2-4,TRBV15,TGTGCCACCAGCACCCGGGACAGTCTCAGAAACATTCAGTACTTC,CATSTRDSLRNIQYF
.,TRBD1,TRBJ2-7,TRBV7-7,TGTGCTAGCAGCTTCGACAGGGGCGGCGAGCAGTACTTC,CASSFDRGGEQYF
.,.,TRBJ1-1,TRBV5-6,TGTGCCAGCAGCTTCTGGACAGTGAACACTGAAGCTTTCTTT,CASSFWTVNTEAFF
.,.,TRBJ1-5,TRBV7-2,TGTGCCAGCAGCTTGGGAATCGACAGAAGTCAGCATTTT,CASSLGIDRSQHF
once,TRBD2,TRBJ2-1,TRBV2,TGTGCCAGCAGGGGAGGGACTAGCGGGGCTATACAGTTCTTC,CASRGGTSGAIQFF